Detailed here is one T cell receptor beta chain. Its specificity is unknown. This record belongs to a study of graft-versus-host responses after intestinal transplantation. Study details: As for transplant type, recipients had multivisceral, liver-intestinal, or isolated intestinal grafts. Induction using anti-thymocyte globulin, followed by tacrolimus and steroids for two to four years, was given to all recipients.

With 2 bases clipped from V and 3 bases from J, the junction kept 11 bases outside the gene matches. CDR3 length equals 17 residues. Per the germline V gene, CDR1 is SGHVS and CDR2 is FQNEAQ. The assay was immunoSEQ multiplex PCR, and TCRdb's table has in-frame clones only and misses some. This sample has 38,000 or so clones, with approximately 95% found just once. Here the sequenced sample was unstimulated CD8+ T cells sorted from spleen or lymph node cells, taken before transplant. The receptor's source is a human donor who was the organ donor for an intestinal transplant. The chain recombines TRBV7-8 with TRBJ2-5; 8 bases are shared with TRBD1. The CDR3 DNA follows: TGTGCCAGCAGCTTACGGCATTCCGGGACAGGAGAAGAGACCCAGTACTTC. Translating it yields CASSLRHSGTGEETQYF.